This T cell receptor (beta chain) was documented in a study of beta chain features in type 1 diabetes. Study-level points and caveats: Shorter templates might be favored by PCR, and equally so in patients and in controls.

Germline-derived CDR1 and CDR2 are SGDLS and YYNGEE. The CDR3 length is 14 residues. V lost 0 bases, J lost 5 bases, and 11 bases lay in between. There are a few counts of this clone. Its cognate antigen is unknown. Isolated RNA was reverse transcribed in full, so expressed TCRB transcripts were sequenced. The repertoire was sequenced with immunoSEQ multiplex PCR; TCRdb's copy has only in-frame clones and lacks some. The table shows 300,000 or so clones, with 7.5% to 9% occurring only once. The rearrangement uses TRBV9 and TRBJ2-5; D is undetermined. This receptor was taken from a young woman in good health. Specimen: central memory CD4+ T cells from blood. This CDR3 is CASSVASSEETQYF. The CDR3 coding sequence is TGTGCCAGCAGCGTAGCGTCATCCGAGGAGACCCAGTACTTC.